This is a list of T cell receptor beta chains from one sample in a study of blood T cell repertoires in COVID-19. Only in-frame clones appear in the TCRdb table, and some are missing; sequencing was by immunoSEQ multiplex PCR. The table includes fewer than 250,000 clones, around 81% detected once. Sequenced input: peripheral blood. The receptors were gathered from a man aged 55 to 70 with COVID-19, enrolled during active disease. Both conserved end residues are part of each CDR3. D genes are given only for firm matches. Clone size is given for some rows only: seen once, a few or many times, or a class if the clone is expanded.

d_call	v_call	clone_size	j_call	cdr3_aa	cdr3_nt
.	TRBV7-2	few	TRBJ1-3	CASSPRVFTSGNTIYF	TGTGCCAGCAGCCCGAGGGTGTTCACCTCTGGAAACACCATATATTTT
.	TRBV14	.	TRBJ1-4	CASSQGLNSANEKLFF	TGTGCCAGCAGCCAAGGGTTGAACAGTGCCAATGAAAAACTGTTTTTT
.	TRBV11-2	.	TRBJ1-2	CASSLGGNRANYGYTF	TGTGCCAGCAGCTTAGGGGGGAACAGGGCGAACTATGGCTACACCTTC
.	TRBV6-5	.	TRBJ1-2	CASSSMAANYGYTF	TGTGCCAGCAGTTCCATGGCAGCTAACTATGGCTACACCTTC
.	TRBV30	.	TRBJ2-7	CAWGVGLYEQYF	TGTGCCTGGGGGGTGGGGCTCTACGAGCAGTACTTC
TRBD1	TRBV27	.	TRBJ1-1	CASSLRQGLTEAFF	TGTGCCAGCAGTTTACGACAGGGCCTCACTGAAGCTTTCTTT
.	TRBV12-3/TRBV12-4	once	TRBJ1-3	CASTEWGGGTIYF	TGTGCCAGCACCGAATGGGGGGGCGGCACCATATATTTT
.	TRBV2	.	TRBJ2-7	CASSTTGIIYEQYF	TGTGCCAGCAGTACCACCGGGATAATCTACGAGCAGTACTTC
TRBD2	TRBV6-2/TRBV6-3	.	TRBJ2-7	CASSSSGRLNEQYF	TGTGCCAGCAGCTCTAGCGGGAGATTGAACGAGCAGTACTTC
.	TRBV19	.	TRBJ2-2	CASSTLTGVTGELFF	TGTGCCAGTAGTACTTTGACAGGAGTAACCGGGGAGCTGTTTTTT
.	TRBV30	.	TRBJ1-5	CAWSVHGGMLPQHF	TGTGCCTGGAGTGTACATGGGGGGATGCTGCCCCAGCATTTT
TRBD1	TRBV7-9	.	TRBJ2-1	CASSEGQADEQFF	TGTGCCAGCAGCGAAGGACAGGCGGATGAGCAGTTCTTC
.	TRBV5-4	.	TRBJ1-1	CASSLDKMNTEAFF	TGTGCCAGCAGCCTGGACAAGATGAACACTGAAGCTTTCTTT
TRBD1	TRBV9	.	TRBJ1-1	CASRAQGAENTEAFF	TGTGCCAGCAGGGCTCAGGGGGCGGAGAACACTGAAGCTTTCTTT
.	TRBV2	once	TRBJ1-2	CASSDRGTEGYTF	TGTGCCAGCAGTGACAGGGGAACGGAGGGCTACACCTTC
TRBD1	TRBV28	.	TRBJ1-3	CASRSQGVSGNTIYF	TGTGCCAGCAGGTCCCAGGGGGTCTCTGGAAACACCATATATTTT
TRBD1	TRBV4-3	.	TRBJ2-7	CASSQTGVGFSYEQYF	TGCGCCAGCAGCCAAACAGGGGTTGGGTTTTCCTACGAGCAGTACTTC
TRBD1	TRBV4-3	.	TRBJ1-4	CASSTDRGERKLFF	TGCGCCAGCAGTACCGACAGGGGGGAGAGAAAACTGTTTTTT
.	TRBV4-1	.	TRBJ2-3	CASSQDSRAESTDTQYF	TGCGCCAGCAGCCAAGATTCGAGGGCAGAGAGCACAGATACGCAGTATTTT
TRBD1	TRBV9	.	TRBJ1-4	CASSKRQGGNEKLFF	TGTGCCAGCAGCAAACGACAGGGGGGAAATGAAAAACTGTTTTTT
.	TRBV5-1	once	TRBJ1-4	CASSPPRGATNEKLFF	TGCGCCAGCAGCCCCCCCAGAGGAGCAACTAATGAAAAACTGTTTTTT
.	TRBV18	.	TRBJ2-7	CASSRGASTYEQYF	TGTGCCAGCTCACGCGGAGCTTCCACCTACGAGCAGTACTTC
TRBD1	TRBV12-5	.	TRBJ1-2	CASGLVIQGDGYTF	TGTGCTAGTGGTTTGGTAATACAGGGGGACGGCTACACCTTC
TRBD1	TRBV28	.	TRBJ2-2	CASSPLPGTGFTGELFF	TGTGCCAGCAGCCCCCTCCCCGGGACAGGGTTCACCGGGGAGCTGTTTTTT
.	TRBV24-1	.	TRBJ1-5	CATSDLLGQPQHF	TGTGCCACCAGTGATTTGCTAGGTCAGCCCCAGCATTTT
.	TRBV20-1	.	TRBJ2-7	CSARQYEQYF	TGCAGTGCGCGACAGTACGAGCAGTACTTC
.	TRBV5-5	.	TRBJ1-1	CASSSTDRIWPEAFF	TGTGCCAGCAGCTCAACAGACAGGATTTGGCCTGAAGCTTTCTTT
.	TRBV7-9	.	TRBJ1-2	CASSSLSTGNGYTF	TGTGCCAGCAGCTCGCTTTCTACAGGGAATGGCTACACCTTC
TRBD1	TRBV18	.	TRBJ2-7	CASSSPGTGKYEQYF	TGTGCCAGCTCATCCCCCGGGACAGGGAAGTACGAGCAGTACTTC
.	TRBV6-5	.	TRBJ1-4	CASSYSVGGLSEKLFF	TGTGCCAGCAGTTACTCAGTGGGGGGATTGAGTGAAAAACTGTTTTTT
.	TRBV2	.	TRBJ1-1	CASREGMNTEAFF	TGTGCCAGCAGGGAGGGCATGAACACTGAAGCTTTCTTT
.	TRBV5-5	.	TRBJ2-7	CASRKTGTDEQYF	TGTGCCAGCAGGAAGACAGGTACTGACGAGCAGTACTTC
TRBD1	TRBV3-1/TRBV3-2	.	TRBJ2-7	CASRGQLLGEQYF	TGTGCCAGCAGGGGACAGTTACTCGGCGAGCAGTACTTC
TRBD1	TRBV5-1	.	TRBJ1-2	CASSLGPDRGNYGYTF	TGCGCCAGCAGCTTGGGACCCGACAGGGGCAACTATGGCTACACCTTC